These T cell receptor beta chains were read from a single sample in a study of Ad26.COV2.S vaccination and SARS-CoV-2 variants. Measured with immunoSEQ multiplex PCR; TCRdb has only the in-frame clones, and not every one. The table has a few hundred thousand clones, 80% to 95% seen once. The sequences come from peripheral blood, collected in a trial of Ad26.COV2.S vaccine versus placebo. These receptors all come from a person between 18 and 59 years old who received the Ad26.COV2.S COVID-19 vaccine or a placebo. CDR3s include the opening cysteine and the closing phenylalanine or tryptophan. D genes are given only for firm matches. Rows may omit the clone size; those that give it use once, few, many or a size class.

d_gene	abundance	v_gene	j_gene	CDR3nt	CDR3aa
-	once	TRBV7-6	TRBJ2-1	TGTGCCAGCAGCTTACAAGGTCCAAAAGAGCAGTTCTTC	CASSLQGPKEQFF
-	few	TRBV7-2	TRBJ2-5	TGTGCCAGCAGCTTAGGCCCGGCAGGGAGGGAGACCCAGTACTTC	CASSLGPAGRETQYF
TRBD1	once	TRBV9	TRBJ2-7	TGTGCCAGCAGCGTCAACAGGGGCGGTACGGAGCAGTACTTC	CASSVNRGGTEQYF
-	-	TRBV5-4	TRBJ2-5	TGTGCCAGCAGCTTGGCAGGTAGAATAGGCCAAGAGACCCAGTACTTC	CASSLAGRIGQETQYF
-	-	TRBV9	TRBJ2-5	TGTGCCAGCAGCCCAACCCCCGGGCAGGGCGAAGAGACCCAGTACTTC	CASSPTPGQGEETQYF
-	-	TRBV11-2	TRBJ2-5	TGTGCCAGCAGCCCCAACTTTGTGGTGGGAGAGACCCAGTACTTC	CASSPNFVVGETQYF
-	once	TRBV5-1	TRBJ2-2	TGCGCCAGCAGCTTGGTAGCGGTGCGCACCGGGGAGCTGTTTTTT	CASSLVAVRTGELFF
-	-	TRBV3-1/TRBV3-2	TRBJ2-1	TGTGCCAGCAGCCAAGTCGGCAATGAGCAGTTCTTC	CASSQVGNEQFF
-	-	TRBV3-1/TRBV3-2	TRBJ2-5	TGTGCCAGCAGCCCGGACTCCGGGCCGAGGCGAGCCCAGTACTTC	CASSPDSGPRRAQYF
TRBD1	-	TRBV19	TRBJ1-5	TGTGCCAGTAGTAGGCCCCCGGGACAGGGGTCGAGGATTGAGGACAATCAGCCCCAGCATTTT	CASSRPPGQGSRIEDNQPQHF
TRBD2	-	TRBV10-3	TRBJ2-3	TGTGCCATCAGAGATGGGACTAGGAGAGGGGGAGATACGCAGTATTTT	CAIRDGTRRGGDTQYF
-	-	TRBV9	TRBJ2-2	TGTGCCAGCAGCGTAGACCGGCGATACACCGGGGAGCTGTTTTTT	CASSVDRRYTGELFF
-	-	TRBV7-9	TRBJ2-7	TGTGCCAGCAGCCCCCTTACCGAGCAGTACTTC	CASSPLTEQYF
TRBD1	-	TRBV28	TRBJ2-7	TGTGCCAGCAGTGCGGAGGACAGGGTCTACGAGCAGTACTTC	CASSAEDRVYEQYF
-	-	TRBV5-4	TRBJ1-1	TGTGCCAGCAGCCGGGGACAGAACACTGAAGCTTTCTTT	CASSRGQNTEAFF
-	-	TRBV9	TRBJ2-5	TGTGCCAGCAGCGTAGGGGGCGGTTCGGTAGAGACCCAGTACTTC	CASSVGGGSVETQYF
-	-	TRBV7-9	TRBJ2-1	TGTGCCTGCACTTTAGAGGATGAGCAGTTCTTC	CACTLEDEQFF
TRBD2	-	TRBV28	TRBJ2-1	TGTGCCAGCAGTACACCGGGGACTAGCGGCCACAATGAGCAGTTCTTC	CASSTPGTSGHNEQFF
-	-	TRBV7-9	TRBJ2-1	TGTGCCAGCAGCTTAGGCCCCTTAAGGAGGGGGGAGTCACAGTTCTTC	CASSLGPLRRGESQFF
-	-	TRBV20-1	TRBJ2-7	TGCAGTGCTAGTAACCGCTCGGGGGTCACGACTTCCTACGAGCAGTACTTC	CSASNRSGVTTSYEQYF
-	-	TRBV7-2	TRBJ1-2	TGTGCCAGCAGCTTCGACCCTGGGGCGTTGGGGGGCTACACCTTC	CASSFDPGALGGYTF
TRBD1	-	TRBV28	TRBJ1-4	TGTGCCAGCAGTTTTCGACAGGGAACTAATGAAAAACTGTTTTTT	CASSFRQGTNEKLFF
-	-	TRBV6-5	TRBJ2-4	TGTGCCAGCAGTTACGGGGGGGCCAAAAACATTCAGTACTTC	CASSYGGAKNIQYF
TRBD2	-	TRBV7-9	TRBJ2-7	TGTGCCAGCAGCTTCCTAGCGGGGTCTCTCGGGGCGCAGTACTTC	CASSFLAGSLGAQYF
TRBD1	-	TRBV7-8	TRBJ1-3	TGTGCCAGCAGCTTAGTGTCAGGGGGCTCTAGAGGAAACACCATATATTTT	CASSLVSGGSRGNTIYF
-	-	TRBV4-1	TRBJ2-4	TGCGCCAGCAGCCAAGTGGGGTTAGCCAAAAACATTCAGTACTTC	CASSQVGLAKNIQYF
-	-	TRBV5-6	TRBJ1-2	TGTGCCAGCAGCTCGAGGGTTGGCTACACCTTC	CASSSRVGYTF
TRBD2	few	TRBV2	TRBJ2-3	TGTGCCAGCAGTGAAGGGACTAGCGTTAGAGATACGCAGTATTTT	CASSEGTSVRDTQYF
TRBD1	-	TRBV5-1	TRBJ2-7	TGCGCCAGCTCCGGGACAGGGTTGGACGAGCAGTACTTC	CASSGTGLDEQYF
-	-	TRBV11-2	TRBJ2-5	TGTGCCAGCAGCTCCCAGGCGATCGGAGAGACCCAGTACTTC	CASSSQAIGETQYF
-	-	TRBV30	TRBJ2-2	TGTGCCTGGAGTACCTTCCGGGCCAACACCGGGGAGCTGTTTTTT	CAWSTFRANTGELFF
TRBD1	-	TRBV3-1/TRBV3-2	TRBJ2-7	TGTGCCAGCAGCCAATTTCGTCGGGACAGCTACGAGCAGTACTTC	CASSQFRRDSYEQYF
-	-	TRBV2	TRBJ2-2	TGTGCCAGCAGTGAAGAGGGAGAATTCGGGGAGCTGTTTTTT	CASSEEGEFGELFF
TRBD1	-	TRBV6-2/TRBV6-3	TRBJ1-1	TGTGCCAGCAGTTACCCAGGGGGCGGGAACACTGAAGCTTTCTTT	CASSYPGGGNTEAFF
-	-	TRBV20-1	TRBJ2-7	TGCAGTGCTAGATACGAGAAAGAGTACTTC	CSARYEKEYF
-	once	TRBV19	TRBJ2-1	TGTGCCAGTAGTATAGCGGGAGTTGCTGACAATGAGCAGTTCTTC	CASSIAGVADNEQFF
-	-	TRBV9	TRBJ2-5	TGTGCCAGCAGCCCCAGGGGGGTGACCACAGAGACCCAGTACTTC	CASSPRGVTTETQYF
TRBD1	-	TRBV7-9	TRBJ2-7	TGTGCCAGCAGTTCCTTGGGACAGGCCTCCTACGAGCAGTACTTC	CASSSLGQASYEQYF
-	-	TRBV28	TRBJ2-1	TGTGCCAGCAGCTCCAACTTCCATGAGCAGTTCTTC	CASSSNFHEQFF
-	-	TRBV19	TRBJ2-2	TGTGCCATCGCCGAGACAGCAGGTTTCACCGGGGAGCTGTTTTTT	CAIAETAGFTGELFF
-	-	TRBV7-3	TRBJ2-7	TGTGCCAGCAGTTTAGGGTCGGGGAGCGAGCAGTACTTC	CASSLGSGSEQYF
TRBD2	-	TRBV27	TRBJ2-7	TGTGCCAGCAGTCTTAGCGGGAGCGGAACGGAGCAGTACTTC	CASSLSGSGTEQYF
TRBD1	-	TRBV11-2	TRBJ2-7	TGTGCCAGCAGCTTAGGGACAGGGTTTGACGAGCAGTACTTC	CASSLGTGFDEQYF
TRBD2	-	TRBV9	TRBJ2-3	TGTGCCAGCAGCGTAGCGGGAGGACTTAGCACAGATACGCAGTATTTT	CASSVAGGLSTDTQYF
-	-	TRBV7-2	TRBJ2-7	TGTGCCAGCAGCCTGGACTTCACCTACGAGCAGTACTTC	CASSLDFTYEQYF
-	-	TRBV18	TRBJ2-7	TGTGCCAGCTCCCCGACACTCTCCTACGAGCAGTACTTC	CASSPTLSYEQYF
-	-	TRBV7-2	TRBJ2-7	TGTGCCAGCAGTTATACAATGTACACACCTTCCTACGAGCAGTACTTC	CASSYTMYTPSYEQYF
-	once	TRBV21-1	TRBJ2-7	TGTGCCAGCAGCAAAGTCTGCCCGGGGGCGAGGGAGCAGTACTTC	CASSKVCPGAREQYF
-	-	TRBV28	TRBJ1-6	TGTGCCAGCAGTACACCCAACAGGGTTTATTCACCCCTCCACTTT	CASSTPNRVYSPLHF
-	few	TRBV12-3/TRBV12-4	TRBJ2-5	TGTGCCAGCAGTTTTTCGGTCCAAGAGACCCAGTACTTC	CASSFSVQETQYF
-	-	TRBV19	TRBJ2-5	TGTGCCAGTAGTATCCAACCCCGGGCTCCTAAGTACTTC	CASSIQPRAPKYF
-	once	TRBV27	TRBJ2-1	TGTGCCAGCGGACCGCCGGGACCCCCAGGCAATGAGCAGTTCTTC	CASGPPGPPGNEQFF
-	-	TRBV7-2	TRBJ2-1	TGTGCCAGCAGCTTAGCAAGGGGTTCCTACAATGAGCAGTTCTTC	CASSLARGSYNEQFF
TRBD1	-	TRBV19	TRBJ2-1	TGTGCCAGTAGTATTGGGACAGGGATAGACAATGAGCAGTTCTTC	CASSIGTGIDNEQFF
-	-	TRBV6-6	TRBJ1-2	TGTGCCAGCAGTTCATCGAGGACTACGTTGTATGGCTACACCTTC	CASSSSRTTLYGYTF